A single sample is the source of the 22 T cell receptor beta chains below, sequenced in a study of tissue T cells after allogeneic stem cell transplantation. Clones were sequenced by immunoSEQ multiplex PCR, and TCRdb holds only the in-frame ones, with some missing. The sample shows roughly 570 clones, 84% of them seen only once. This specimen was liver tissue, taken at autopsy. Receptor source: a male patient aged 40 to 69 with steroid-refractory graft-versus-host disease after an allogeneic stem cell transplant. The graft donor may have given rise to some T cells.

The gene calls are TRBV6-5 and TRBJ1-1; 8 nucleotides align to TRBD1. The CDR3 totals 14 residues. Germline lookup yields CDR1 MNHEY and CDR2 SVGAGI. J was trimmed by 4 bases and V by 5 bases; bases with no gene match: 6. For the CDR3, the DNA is TGTGCCAGCAGTACCGACAGGGGAGGCACTGAAGCTTTCTTT. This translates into CASSTDRGGTEAFF.

CDR3 sequence: CASSLPGVAPTNEQFF. The CDR3 DNA sequence: TGTGCCAGCAGTTTACCAGGGGTAGCTCCTACCAATGAGCAGTTCTTC. The chain has TRBV28 and TRBJ2-1, with D possibly matching TRBD1 (6 bases). Germline V CDR1 and CDR2: MDHEN, SYDVKM. The length of the CDR3 is 16 residues. Between the trimmed V and J ends, which lost 2 bases and 6 bases, there was a span of 17 bases.

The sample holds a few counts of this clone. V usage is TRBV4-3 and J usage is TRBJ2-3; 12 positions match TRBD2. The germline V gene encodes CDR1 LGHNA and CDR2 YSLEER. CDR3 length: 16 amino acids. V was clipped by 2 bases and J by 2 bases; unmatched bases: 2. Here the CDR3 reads CASSQRLAGVTDTQYF. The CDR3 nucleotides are TGCGCCAGCAGCCAAAGACTAGCGGGGGTCACAGATACGCAGTATTTT.

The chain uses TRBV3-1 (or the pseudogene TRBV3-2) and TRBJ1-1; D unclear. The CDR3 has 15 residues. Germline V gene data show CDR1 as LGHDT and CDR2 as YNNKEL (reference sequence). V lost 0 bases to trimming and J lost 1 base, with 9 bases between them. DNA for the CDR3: TGTGCCAGCAGCCAAGAGGGTGCTGGGAACACTGAAGCTTTCTTT. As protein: CASSQEGAGNTEAFF.

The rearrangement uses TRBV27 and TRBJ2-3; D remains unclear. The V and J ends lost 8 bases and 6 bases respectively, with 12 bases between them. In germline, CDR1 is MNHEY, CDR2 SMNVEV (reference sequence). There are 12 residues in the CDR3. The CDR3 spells CASCHPPDTQYF. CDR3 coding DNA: TGTGCCAGCTGCCATCCCCCGGATACGCAGTATTTT.

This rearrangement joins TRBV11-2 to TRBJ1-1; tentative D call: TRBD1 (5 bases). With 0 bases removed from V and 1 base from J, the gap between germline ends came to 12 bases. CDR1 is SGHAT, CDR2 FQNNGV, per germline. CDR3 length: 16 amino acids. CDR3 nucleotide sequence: TGTGCCAGCAGCTTAGAATGGGGGAGATCGAACACTGAAGCTTTCTTT. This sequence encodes CASSLEWGRSNTEAFF. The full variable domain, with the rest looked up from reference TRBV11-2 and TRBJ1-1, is EAGVAQSPRYKIIEKRQSVAFWCNPISGHATLYWYQQILGQGPKLLIQFQNNGVVDDSQLPKDRFSAERLKGVDSTLKIQPAKLEDSAVYLCASSLEWGRSNTEAFFGQGTRLTVV.

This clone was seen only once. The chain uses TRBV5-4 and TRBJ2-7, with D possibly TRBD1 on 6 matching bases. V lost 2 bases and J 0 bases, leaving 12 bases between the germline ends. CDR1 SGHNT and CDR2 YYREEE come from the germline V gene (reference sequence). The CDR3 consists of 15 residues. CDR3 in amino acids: CASSLRRQDSYEQYF. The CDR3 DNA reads TGTGCCAGCAGCTTAAGGAGACAGGACTCCTACGAGCAGTACTTC.

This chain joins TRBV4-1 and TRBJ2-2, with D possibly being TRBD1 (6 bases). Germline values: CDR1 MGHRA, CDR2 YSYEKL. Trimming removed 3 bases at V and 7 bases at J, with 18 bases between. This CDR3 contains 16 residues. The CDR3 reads CASSHEADRTGGELFF. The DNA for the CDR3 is TGCGCCAGCAGCCACGAGGCGGACAGAACGGGCGGGGAGCTGTTTTTT.

CDR3 DNA: TGTGCCAGCAGCTCACGACTAGCGGGGGGGCCCACAGATACGCAGTATTTT. Its protein product is CASSSRLAGGPTDTQYF. The rearrangement links TRBV5-6 to TRBJ2-3, with TRBD2 matching 14 bases. This CDR3 comprises 17 residues. The germline V gene encodes CDR1 SGHDT and CDR2 YYEEEE. With 3 bases clipped from V and 2 bases from J, the junction kept 5 bases outside the gene matches.

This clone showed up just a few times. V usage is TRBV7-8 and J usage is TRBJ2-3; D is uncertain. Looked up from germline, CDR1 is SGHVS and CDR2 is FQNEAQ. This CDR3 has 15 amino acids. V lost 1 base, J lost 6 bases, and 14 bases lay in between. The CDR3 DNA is TGTGCCAGCAGCTTAGTCCCCGGAGCCTTTGATACGCAGTATTTT. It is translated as CASSLVPGAFDTQYF.

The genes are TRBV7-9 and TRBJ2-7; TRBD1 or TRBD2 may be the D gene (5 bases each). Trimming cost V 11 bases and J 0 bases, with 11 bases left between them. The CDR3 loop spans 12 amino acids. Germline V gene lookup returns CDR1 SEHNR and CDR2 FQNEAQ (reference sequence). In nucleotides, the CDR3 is TGTGCCGGCCGAGGGGACTCCTACGAGCAGTACTTC. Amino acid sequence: CAGRGDSYEQYF.

CDR3 coding DNA: TGTGCCAGCAGCCTGACAGGGGGGAATTACGAGCAGTACTTC. As protein: CASSLTGGNYEQYF. The chain combines TRBV11-2 with TRBJ2-7; TRBD1 aligns across 9 bases. CDR1 is SGHAT, CDR2 FQNNGV, per germline. Unmatched junction bases numbered 6, after V lost 5 bases and J lost 4 bases. The CDR3 runs 14 residues.

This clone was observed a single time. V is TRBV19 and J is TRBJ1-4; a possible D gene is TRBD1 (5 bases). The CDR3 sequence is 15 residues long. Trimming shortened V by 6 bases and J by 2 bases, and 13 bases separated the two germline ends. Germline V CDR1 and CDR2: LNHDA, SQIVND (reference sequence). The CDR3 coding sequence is TGTGCCAGTAGACTCCTATGGGGGACTAATGAAAAACTGTTTTTT. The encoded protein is CASRLLWGTNEKLFF.

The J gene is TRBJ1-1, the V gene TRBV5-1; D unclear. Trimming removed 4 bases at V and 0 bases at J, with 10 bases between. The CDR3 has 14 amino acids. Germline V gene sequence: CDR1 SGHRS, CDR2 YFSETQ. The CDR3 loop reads CASSRNGVNTEAFF. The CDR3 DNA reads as TGCGCCAGCAGCCGGAACGGCGTGAACACTGAAGCTTTCTTT.

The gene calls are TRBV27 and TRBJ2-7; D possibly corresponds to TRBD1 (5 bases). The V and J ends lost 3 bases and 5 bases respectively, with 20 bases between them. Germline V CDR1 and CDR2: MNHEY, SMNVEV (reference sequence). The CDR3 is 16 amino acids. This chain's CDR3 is CASSFRQGLRSDEQYF. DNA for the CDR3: TGTGCCAGCAGTTTCAGGCAGGGTCTACGTTCTGACGAGCAGTACTTC.

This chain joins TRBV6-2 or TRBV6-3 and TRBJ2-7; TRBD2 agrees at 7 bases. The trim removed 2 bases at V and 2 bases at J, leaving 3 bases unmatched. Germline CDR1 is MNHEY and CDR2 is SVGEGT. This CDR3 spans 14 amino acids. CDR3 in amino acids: CASSYIRGAYEQYF. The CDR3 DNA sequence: TGTGCCAGCAGTTACATTCGGGGGGCCTACGAGCAGTACTTC.

CDR3 sequence reads: CATSDPSASGGMSTDTQYF. CDR3 in DNA: TGTGCCACCAGTGATCCTTCGGCTAGCGGGGGGATGAGTACAGATACGCAGTATTTT. This sequence joins TRBV24-1 and TRBJ2-3, with TRBD2 matching 11 bases. Germline-derived CDR1 and CDR2 are KGHDR and SFDVKD. CDR3 size: 19 residues. V lost 3 bases, J lost 3 bases, and 13 bases stayed unmatched.

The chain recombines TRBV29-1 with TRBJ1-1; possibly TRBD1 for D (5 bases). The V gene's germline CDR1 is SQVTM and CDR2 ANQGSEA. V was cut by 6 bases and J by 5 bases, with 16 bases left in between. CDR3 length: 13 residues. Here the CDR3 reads CSVTFPGGTEAFF. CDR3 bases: TGCAGCGTCACATTCCCCGGGGGGACTGAAGCTTTCTTT.

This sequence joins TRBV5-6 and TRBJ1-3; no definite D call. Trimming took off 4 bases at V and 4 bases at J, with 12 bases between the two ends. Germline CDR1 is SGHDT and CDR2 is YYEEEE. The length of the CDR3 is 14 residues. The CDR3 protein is CASSGPGTGNTIYF. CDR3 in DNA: TGTGCCAGCAGCGGTCCGGGTACCGGAAACACCATATATTTT. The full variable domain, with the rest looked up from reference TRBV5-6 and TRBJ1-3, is DAGVTQSPTHLIKTRGQQVTLRCSPKSGHDTVSWYQQALGQGPQFIFQYYEEEERQRGNFPDRFSGHQFPNYSSELNVNALLLGDSALYLCASSGPGTGNTIYFGEGSWLTVV.

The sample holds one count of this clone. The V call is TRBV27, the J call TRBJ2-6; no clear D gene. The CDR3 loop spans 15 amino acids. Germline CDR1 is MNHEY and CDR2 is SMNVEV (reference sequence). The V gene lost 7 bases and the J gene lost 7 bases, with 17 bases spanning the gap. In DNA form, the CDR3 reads TGTGCCAGCACCGCCGTGGTATCGACAGCCAACGTCCTGACTTTC. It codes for CASTAVVSTANVLTF. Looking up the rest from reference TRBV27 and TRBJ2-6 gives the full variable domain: EAQVTQNPRYLITVTGKKLTVTCSQNMNHEYMSWYRQDPGLGLRQIYYSMNVEVTDKGDVPEGYKVSRKEKRNFPLILESPSPNQTSLYFCASTAVVSTANVLTFGAGSRLTVL.

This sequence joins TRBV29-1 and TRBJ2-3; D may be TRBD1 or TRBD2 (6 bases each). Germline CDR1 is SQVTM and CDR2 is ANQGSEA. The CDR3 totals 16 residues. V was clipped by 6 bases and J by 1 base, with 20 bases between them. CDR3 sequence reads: CSVVGLGGFGTDTQYF. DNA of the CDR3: TGCAGCGTGGTAGGGCTAGGGGGGTTTGGCACAGATACGCAGTATTTT.

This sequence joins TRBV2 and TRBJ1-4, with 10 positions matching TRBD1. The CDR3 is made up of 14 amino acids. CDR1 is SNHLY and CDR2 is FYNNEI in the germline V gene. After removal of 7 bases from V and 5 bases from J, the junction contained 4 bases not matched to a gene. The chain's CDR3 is CASTLGQGNEKLFF. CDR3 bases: TGTGCCAGCACCCTGGGACAGGGGAATGAAAAACTGTTTTTT.